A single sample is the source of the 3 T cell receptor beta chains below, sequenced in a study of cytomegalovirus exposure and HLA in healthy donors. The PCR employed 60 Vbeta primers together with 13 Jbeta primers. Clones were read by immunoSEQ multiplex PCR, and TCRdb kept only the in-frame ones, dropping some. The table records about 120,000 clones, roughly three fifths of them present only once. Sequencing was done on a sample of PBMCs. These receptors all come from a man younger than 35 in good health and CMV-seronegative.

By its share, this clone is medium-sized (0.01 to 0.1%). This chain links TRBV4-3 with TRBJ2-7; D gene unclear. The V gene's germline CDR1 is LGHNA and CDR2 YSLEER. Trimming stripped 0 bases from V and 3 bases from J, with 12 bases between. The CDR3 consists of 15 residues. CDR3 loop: CASSQEGPGGYEQYF. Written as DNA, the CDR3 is TGCGCCAGCAGCCAAGAGGGCCCTGGTGGCTACGAGCAGTACTTC.

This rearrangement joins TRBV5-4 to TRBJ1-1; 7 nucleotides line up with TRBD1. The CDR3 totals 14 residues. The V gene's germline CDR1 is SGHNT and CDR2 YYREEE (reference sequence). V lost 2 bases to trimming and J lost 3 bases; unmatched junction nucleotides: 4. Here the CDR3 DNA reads TGTGCCAGCAGCTTACAGGGGACCTACACTGAAGCTTTCTTT. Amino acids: CASSLQGTYTEAFF.

This CDR3 reads CASSLDSNRNQPQHF. The CDR3, as DNA: TGTGCCAGCAGCTTAGACTCGAATCGCAATCAGCCCCAGCATTTT. The chain combines TRBV7-8 with TRBJ1-5; D gene unclear. Deletions cut 1 base from V and 2 bases from J, with 9 bases between. The CDR3 has 15 amino acids. Germline loops: CDR1 SGHVS, CDR2 FQNEAQ.